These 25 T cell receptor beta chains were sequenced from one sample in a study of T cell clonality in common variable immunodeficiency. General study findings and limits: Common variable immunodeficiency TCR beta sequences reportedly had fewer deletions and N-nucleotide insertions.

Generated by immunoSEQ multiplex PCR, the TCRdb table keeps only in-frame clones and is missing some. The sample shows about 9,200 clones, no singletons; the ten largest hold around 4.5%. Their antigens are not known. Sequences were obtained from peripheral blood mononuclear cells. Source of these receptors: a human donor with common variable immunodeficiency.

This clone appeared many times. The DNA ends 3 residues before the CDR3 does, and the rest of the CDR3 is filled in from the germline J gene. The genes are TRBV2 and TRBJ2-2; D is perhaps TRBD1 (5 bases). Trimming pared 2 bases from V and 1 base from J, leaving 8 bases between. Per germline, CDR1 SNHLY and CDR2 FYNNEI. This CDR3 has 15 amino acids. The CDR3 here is CASSELRENTGELFF. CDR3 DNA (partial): TGTGCCAGCAGTGAACTCAGGGAGAACACCGGGGAG.

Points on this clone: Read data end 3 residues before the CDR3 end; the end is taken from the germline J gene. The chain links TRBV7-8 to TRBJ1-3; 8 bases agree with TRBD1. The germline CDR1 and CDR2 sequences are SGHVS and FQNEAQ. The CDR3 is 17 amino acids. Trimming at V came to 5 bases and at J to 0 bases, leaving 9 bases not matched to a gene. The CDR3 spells CASSLDRARSSGNTIYF. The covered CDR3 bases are TGTGCCAGCAGCCTGGACAGGGCGAGGAGCTCTGGAAACACC.

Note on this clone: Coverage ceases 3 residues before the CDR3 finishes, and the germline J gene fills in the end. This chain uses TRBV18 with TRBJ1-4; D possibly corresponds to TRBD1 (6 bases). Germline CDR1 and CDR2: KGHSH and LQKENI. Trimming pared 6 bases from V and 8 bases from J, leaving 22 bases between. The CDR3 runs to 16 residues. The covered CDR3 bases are TGTGCCAGCTCGGACAGCCCCCCGAGGGGTAAGGAAAAA. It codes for CASSDSPPRGKEK. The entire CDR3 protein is CASSDSPPRGKEKLFF.

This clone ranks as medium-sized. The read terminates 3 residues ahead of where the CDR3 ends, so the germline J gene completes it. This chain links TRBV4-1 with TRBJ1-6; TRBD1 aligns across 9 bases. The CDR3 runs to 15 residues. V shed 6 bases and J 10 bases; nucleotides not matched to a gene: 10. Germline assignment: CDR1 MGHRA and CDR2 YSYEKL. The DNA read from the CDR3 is TGCGCCAGCAGTCCGGGACAGGGAGGTAACTCACCC. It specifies CASSPGQGGNSP. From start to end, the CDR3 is CASSPGQGGNSPLHF.

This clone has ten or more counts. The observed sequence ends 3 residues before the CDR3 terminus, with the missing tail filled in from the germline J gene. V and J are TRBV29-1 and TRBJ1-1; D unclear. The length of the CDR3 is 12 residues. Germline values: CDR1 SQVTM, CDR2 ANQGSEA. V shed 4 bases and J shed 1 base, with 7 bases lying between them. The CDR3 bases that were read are TGCAGCGTTGTAAACTCGAACACTGAA. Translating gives CSVVNSNTE. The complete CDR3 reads CSVVNSNTEAFF.

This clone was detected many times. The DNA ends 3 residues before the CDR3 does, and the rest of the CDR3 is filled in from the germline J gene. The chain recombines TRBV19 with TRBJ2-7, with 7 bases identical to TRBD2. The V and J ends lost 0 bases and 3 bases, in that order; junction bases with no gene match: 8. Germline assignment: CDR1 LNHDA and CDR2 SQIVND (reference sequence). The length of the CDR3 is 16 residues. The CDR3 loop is CASSIDIASGIYEQYF. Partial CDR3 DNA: TGTGCCAGTAGTATAGATATCGCTAGCGGTATCTACGAG.

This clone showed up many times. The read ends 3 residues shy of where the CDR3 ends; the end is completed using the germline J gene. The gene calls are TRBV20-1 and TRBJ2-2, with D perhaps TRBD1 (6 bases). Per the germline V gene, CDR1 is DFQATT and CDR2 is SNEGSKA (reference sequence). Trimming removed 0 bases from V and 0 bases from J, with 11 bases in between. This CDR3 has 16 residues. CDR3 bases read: TGCAGTGCTAGAGATAACAGGGTCTCGAACACCGGGGAG. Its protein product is CSARDNRVSNTGE. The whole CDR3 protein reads CSARDNRVSNTGELFF.

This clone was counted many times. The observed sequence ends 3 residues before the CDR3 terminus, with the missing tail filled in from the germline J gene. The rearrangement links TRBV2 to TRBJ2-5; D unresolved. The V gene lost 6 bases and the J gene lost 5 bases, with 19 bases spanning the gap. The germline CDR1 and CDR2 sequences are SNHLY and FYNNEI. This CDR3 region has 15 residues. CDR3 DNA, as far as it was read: TGTGCCAGCAGCTCAAATACTCTAGGTGGGGAGACC. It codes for CASSSNTLGGET. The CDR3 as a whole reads CASSSNTLGGETQYF.

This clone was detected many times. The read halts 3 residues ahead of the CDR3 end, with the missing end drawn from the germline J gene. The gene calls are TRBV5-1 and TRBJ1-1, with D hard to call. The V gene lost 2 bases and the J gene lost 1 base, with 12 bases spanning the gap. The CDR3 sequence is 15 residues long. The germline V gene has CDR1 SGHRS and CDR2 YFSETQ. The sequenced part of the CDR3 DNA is TGCGCCAGCAGCTTCTCGACTAGTCCGAACACTGAA. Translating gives CASSFSTSPNTE. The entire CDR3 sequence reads CASSFSTSPNTEAFF.

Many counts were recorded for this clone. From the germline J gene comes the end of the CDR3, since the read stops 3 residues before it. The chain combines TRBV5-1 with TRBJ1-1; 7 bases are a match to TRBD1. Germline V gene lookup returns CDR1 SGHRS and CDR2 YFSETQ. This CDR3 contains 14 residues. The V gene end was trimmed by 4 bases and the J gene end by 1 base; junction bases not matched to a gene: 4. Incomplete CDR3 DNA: TGCGCCAGCAGCCAACAGGGGCCGAACACTGAA. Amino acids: CASSQQGPNTE. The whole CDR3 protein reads CASSQQGPNTEAFF.

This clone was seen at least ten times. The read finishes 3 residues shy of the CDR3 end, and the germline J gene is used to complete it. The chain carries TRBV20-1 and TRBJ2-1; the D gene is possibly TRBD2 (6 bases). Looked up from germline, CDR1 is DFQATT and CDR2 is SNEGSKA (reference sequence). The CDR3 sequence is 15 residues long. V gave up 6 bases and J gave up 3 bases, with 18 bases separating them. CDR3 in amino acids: CSAGSPTSYYNEQFF. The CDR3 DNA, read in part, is TGCAGTGCAGGGAGCCCGACTAGTTACTACAATGAG.

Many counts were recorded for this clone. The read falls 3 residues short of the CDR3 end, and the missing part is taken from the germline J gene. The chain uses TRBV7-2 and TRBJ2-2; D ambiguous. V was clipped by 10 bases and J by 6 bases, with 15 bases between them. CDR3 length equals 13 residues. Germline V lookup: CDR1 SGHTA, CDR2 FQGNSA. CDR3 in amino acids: CATQLTEAGELFF. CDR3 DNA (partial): TGTGCCACCCAGCTTACAGAGGCCGGGGAG.

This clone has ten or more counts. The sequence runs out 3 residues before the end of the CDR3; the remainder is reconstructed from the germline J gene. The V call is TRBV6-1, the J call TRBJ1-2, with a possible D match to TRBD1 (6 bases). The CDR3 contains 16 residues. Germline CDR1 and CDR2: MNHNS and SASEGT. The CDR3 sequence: CASSERVRGEFRGYTF. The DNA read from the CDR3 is TGTGCCAGCAGTGAAAGGGTCAGGGGAGAATTTCGGGGC.

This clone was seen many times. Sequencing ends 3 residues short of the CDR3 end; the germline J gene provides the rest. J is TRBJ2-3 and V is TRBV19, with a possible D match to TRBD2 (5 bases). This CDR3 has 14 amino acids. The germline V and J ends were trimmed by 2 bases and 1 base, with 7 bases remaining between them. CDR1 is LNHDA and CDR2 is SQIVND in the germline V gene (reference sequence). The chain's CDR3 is CASSIRRGTDTQYF. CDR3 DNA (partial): TGTGCCAGTAGTATAAGGCGGGGCACAGATACG.

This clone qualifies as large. CDR3 bases read: TGTGCCTGGAGTGTATATGGACAGGGGAAGTGG. Its translation is CAWSVYGQGKW. The whole CDR3 protein reads CAWSVYGQGKWAFF. The rearrangement joins TRBV30 to TRBJ1-1; TRBD1 matches at 9 bases. The observed sequence ends 3 residues before the CDR3 terminus, with the missing tail filled in from the germline J gene. CDR3 length: 14 amino acids. CDR1 and CDR2 (germline): GTSNPN, SVGIG (reference sequence). The whole variable domain, remainder taken from reference TRBV30 and TRBJ1-1, is SQTIHQWPATLVQPVGSPLSLECTVEGTSNPNLYWYRQAAGRGLQLLFYSVGIGQISSEVPQNLSASRPQDRQFILSSKKLLLSDSGFYLCAWSVYGQGKWAFFGQGTRLTVV.

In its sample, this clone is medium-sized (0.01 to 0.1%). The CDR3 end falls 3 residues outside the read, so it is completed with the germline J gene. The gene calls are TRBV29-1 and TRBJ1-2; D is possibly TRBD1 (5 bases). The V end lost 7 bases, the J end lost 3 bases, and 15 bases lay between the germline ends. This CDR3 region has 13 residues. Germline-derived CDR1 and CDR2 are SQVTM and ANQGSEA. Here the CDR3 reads CSGGGGYDYGYTF. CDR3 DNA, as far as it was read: TGCAGCGGCGGTGGGGGGTACGACTATGGC.

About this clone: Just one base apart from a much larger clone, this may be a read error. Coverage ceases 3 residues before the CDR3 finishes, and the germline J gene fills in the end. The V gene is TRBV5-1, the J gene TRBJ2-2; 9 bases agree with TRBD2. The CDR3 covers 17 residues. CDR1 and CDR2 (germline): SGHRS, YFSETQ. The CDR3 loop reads CDSKIMLAGLSGGELFF. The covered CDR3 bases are TGCGACAGCAAAATTATGCTAGCGGGACTCAGCGGCGGGGAG. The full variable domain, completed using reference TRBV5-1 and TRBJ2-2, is KAGVTQTPRYLIKTRGQQVTLSCSPISGHRSVSWYQQTPGQGLQFLFEYFSETQRNKGNFPGRFSGRQFSNSRSEMNVSTLELGDSALYLCDSKIMLAGLSGGELFFGEGSRLTVL.

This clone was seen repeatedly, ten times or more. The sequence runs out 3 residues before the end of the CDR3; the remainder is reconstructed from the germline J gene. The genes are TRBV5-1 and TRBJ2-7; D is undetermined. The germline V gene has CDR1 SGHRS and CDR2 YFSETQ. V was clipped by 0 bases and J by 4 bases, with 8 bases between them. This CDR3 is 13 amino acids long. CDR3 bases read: TGCGCCAGCAGCTTGGATGCGGCGTACGAG. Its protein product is CASSLDAAYE. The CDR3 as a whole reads CASSLDAAYEQYF.

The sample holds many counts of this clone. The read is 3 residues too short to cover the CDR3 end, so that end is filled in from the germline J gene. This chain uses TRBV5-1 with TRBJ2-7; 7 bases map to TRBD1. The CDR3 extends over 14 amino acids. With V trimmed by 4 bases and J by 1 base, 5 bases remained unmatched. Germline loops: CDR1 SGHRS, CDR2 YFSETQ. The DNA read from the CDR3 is TGCGCCAGCAGCGACAGGGACAAATCCTACGAG. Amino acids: CASSDRDKSYE. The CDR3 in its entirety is CASSDRDKSYEQYF.

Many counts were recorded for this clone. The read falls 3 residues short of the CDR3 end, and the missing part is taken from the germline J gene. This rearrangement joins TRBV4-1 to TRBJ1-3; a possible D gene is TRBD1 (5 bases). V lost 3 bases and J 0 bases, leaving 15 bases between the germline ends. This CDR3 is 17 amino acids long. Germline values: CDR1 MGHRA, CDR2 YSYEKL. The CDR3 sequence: CASSQALTATSGNTIYF. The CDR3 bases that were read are TGCGCCAGCAGCCAGGCTCTGACAGCCACCTCTGGAAACACC.

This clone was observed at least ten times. The CDR3 bases that were read are TGTGCCAGCAGCTTGGGGACTAGCGGGAGTTACGAG. Protein: CASSLGTSGSYE. The entire CDR3 protein reads CASSLGTSGSYEQYF. The chain has TRBV7-9 and TRBJ2-7; 14 bases agree with TRBD2. The missing CDR3 end, 3 residues past where the read stops, is filled in from the germline J gene. This CDR3 is built from 15 residues. Per the germline V gene, CDR1 is SEHNR and CDR2 is FQNEAQ (reference sequence). The J segment lost 4 bases and the V segment lost 3 bases, leaving 2 bases of the junction unmatched.

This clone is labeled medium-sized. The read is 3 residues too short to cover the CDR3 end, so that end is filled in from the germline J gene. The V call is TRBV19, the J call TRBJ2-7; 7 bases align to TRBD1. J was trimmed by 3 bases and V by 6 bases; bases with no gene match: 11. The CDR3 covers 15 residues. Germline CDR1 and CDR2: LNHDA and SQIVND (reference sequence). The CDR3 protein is CASSRSGTVNYEQYF. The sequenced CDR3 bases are TGTGCCAGTAGCCGATCCGGGACAGTAAACTACGAG.

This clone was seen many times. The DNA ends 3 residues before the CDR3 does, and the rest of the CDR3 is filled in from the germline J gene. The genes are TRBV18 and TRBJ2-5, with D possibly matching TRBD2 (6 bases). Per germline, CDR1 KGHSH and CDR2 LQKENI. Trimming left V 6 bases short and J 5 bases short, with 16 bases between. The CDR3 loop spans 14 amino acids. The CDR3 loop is CASSDSGSGETQYF. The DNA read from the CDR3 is TGTGCCAGCTCCGACTCCGGGAGCGGGGAGACC.

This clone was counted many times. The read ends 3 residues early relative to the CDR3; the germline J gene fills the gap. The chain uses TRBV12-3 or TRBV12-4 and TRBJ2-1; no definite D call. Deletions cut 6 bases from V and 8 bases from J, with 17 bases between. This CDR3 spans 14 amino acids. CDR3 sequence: CASRQLAPQDEQFF. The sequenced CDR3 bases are TGTGCCAGCAGGCAACTCGCTCCGCAGGATGAG.

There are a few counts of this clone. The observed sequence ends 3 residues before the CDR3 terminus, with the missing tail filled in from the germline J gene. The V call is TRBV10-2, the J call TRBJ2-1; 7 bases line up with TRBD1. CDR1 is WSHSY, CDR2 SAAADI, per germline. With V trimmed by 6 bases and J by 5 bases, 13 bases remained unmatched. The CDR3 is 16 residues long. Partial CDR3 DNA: TGCGCCAGCAGCCCGAGTAGGGACAGCCTTCACAATGAG. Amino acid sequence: CASSPSRDSLHNE. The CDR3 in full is CASSPSRDSLHNEQFF.